A single sample gave rise to the 22 T cell receptor beta chains below, sequenced in a study of blood T cell repertoires in COVID-19. The data were produced by immunoSEQ multiplex PCR, yet TCRdb's version contains in-frame clones alone and is incomplete. The sample shows approximately 230,000 clones, 75% to 90% of them seen only once. Sequencing input: PBMCs or T cells enriched from blood (not recorded which). The source of these receptors is a woman aged 25 to 39 who had recovered from COVID-19.

This chain links TRBV5-5 with TRBJ2-7, with 9 bases that match TRBD2. Germline CDR1 reads SGHKS; CDR2 reads YYEKEE (reference sequence). V dropped 3 bases and J dropped 6; count of bases not matched to a gene: 7. There are 14 residues in the CDR3. DNA for the CDR3: TGTGCCAGCAGCTCCGGGACTAGCATAGCCGAGCAGTACTTC. It encodes CASSSGTSIAEQYF.

This chain links TRBV27 with TRBJ2-1; the match to TRBD2 covers 8 bases. Unmatched junction bases numbered 3, after V lost 2 bases and J lost 0 bases. The CDR3 covers 16 residues. CDR1 MNHEY and CDR2 SMNVEV come from the germline V gene (reference sequence). Here the CDR3 DNA reads TGTGCCAGCAGTTTAATAACTAGCGGCTCCTACAATGAGCAGTTCTTC. This codes for CASSLITSGSYNEQFF.

The CDR3 coding sequence is TGTGCCAGCTCACTTGGGACAGGGGAAGTCACCGGGGAGCTGTTTTTT. It translates to CASSLGTGEVTGELFF. This rearrangement joins TRBV18 to TRBJ2-2; 10 positions match TRBD1. The length of the CDR3 is 16 residues. Per germline, CDR1 KGHSH and CDR2 LQKENI. Trimming removed 4 bases from V and 4 bases from J; junction bases left unmatched: 6.

V and J are TRBV30 and TRBJ2-2; 8 bases are a match to TRBD2. Germline assignment: CDR1 GTSNPN and CDR2 SVGIG (reference sequence). The ends lost 4 bases at V and 4 bases at J; junction bases unmatched: 8. The CDR3 contains 15 residues. The CDR3 DNA sequence: TGTGCCTGGACCCGGGGGGGGAGTGGCACCGGGGAGCTGTTTTTT. Its translation is CAWTRGGSGTGELFF.

The genes are TRBV4-3 and TRBJ1-5; no firm D call. Trimming stripped 6 bases from V and 0 bases from J, with 12 bases between. Germline V gene lookup returns CDR1 LGHNA and CDR2 YSLEER. The CDR3 is 15 amino acids. The CDR3 here is CASRTSPYSNQPQHF. CDR3 bases: TGCGCCAGCAGAACTTCCCCTTATAGCAATCAGCCCCAGCATTTT.

V and J are TRBV30 and TRBJ2-2; 7 bases are a match to TRBD1. CDR1 is GTSNPN and CDR2 is SVGIG in the germline V gene (reference sequence). This CDR3 comprises 14 residues. With 3 bases clipped from V and 5 bases from J, the junction kept 6 bases outside the gene matches. The DNA of the CDR3 is TGTGCCTGGAGAGGGAAGGGGGCGACCGGGGAGCTGTTTTTT. As protein: CAWRGKGATGELFF.

The chain carries TRBV7-3 and TRBJ2-5, with D maybe TRBD2 (6 bases). V lost 3 bases and J lost 4, with 9 bases in between. Per germline, CDR1 SGHTA and CDR2 FQGTGA. The CDR3 sequence is 13 residues long. CDR3 in DNA: TGTGCCAGCAGCTTGGGGGGACCAGAGACCCAGTACTTC. It translates to CASSLGGPETQYF.

This clone was found a few times. This rearrangement joins TRBV29-1 to TRBJ1-1; maybe TRBD1 (6 bases). CDR3 length: 14 amino acids. Trimming took off 4 bases at V and 0 bases at J, with 12 bases between the two ends. Germline loops: CDR1 SQVTM, CDR2 ANQGSEA. As DNA, the CDR3 is TGCAGCGTTGGTGAGGCAGGGGTGAACACTGAAGCTTTCTTT. Translation: CSVGEAGVNTEAFF.

The genes are TRBV28 and TRBJ2-7; possibly TRBD1 for D (5 bases). Germline lookup yields CDR1 MDHEN and CDR2 SYDVKM. The CDR3 is made up of 16 amino acids. Trimming took 6 bases from V and 0 from J, leaving 18 bases between them. CDR3 region: CASSPLGRVNSYEQYF. CDR3 in DNA: TGTGCCAGCAGCCCCCTAGGCAGGGTAAACTCCTACGAGCAGTACTTC.

This clone came up a few times. The chain joins TRBV6-2 or TRBV6-3 to TRBJ1-2; 7 bases match TRBD1. Germline V gene lookup returns CDR1 MNHEY and CDR2 SVGEGT. Trimming removed 6 bases from V and 0 bases from J; junction bases left unmatched: 10. The CDR3 extends over 16 amino acids. The CDR3 spells CASRPYPGTANYGYTF. In DNA, the CDR3 is TGTGCCAGCAGACCTTATCCCGGGACAGCTAACTATGGCTACACCTTC.

The rearrangement links TRBV5-1 to TRBJ2-2; D remains unclear. Germline CDR1 and CDR2: SGHRS and YFSETQ. Deletions cut 5 bases from V and 4 bases from J, with 24 bases between. The CDR3 loop spans 18 amino acids. The CDR3 protein is CASSRFGTHQELTGELFF. CDR3 bases: TGCGCCAGCAGTAGGTTTGGCACCCACCAGGAACTCACCGGGGAGCTGTTTTTT.

V is TRBV19 and J is TRBJ1-5; D uncertain. V was pared by 0 bases and J by 0 bases, with 12 bases between. The V gene's germline CDR1 is LNHDA and CDR2 SQIVND (reference sequence). The CDR3 length is 17 residues. The CDR3 nucleotides are TGTGCCAGTAGTATAGAAATCTCACTCTATAGCAATCAGCCCCAGCATTTT. Encoded protein: CASSIEISLYSNQPQHF. Looking up the rest from reference TRBV19 and TRBJ1-5 gives the full variable domain: DGGITQSPKYLFRKEGQNVTLSCEQNLNHDAMYWYRQDPGQGLRLIYYSQIVNDFQKGDIAEGYSVSREKKESFPLTVTSAQKNPTAFYLCASSIEISLYSNQPQHFGDGTRLSIL.

This chain links TRBV3-1 (or the pseudogene TRBV3-2) with TRBJ1-4; D remains unclear. This CDR3 comprises 13 residues. Trimming took 2 bases from V and 14 from J, leaving 15 bases between them. Per the germline V gene, CDR1 is LGHDT and CDR2 is YNNKEL (reference sequence). As DNA, the CDR3 is TGTGCCAGCAGCCAAAGTCAAGCGAGTCCTCTGTTTTTT. This encodes CASSQSQASPLFF.

This CDR3 reads CASSQEDRLYGYTF. The CDR3 DNA is TGTGCCAGCAGCCAAGAGGACAGGCTCTATGGCTACACCTTC. The rearrangement uses TRBV14 and TRBJ1-2; TRBD1 matches 7 bases. V shed 0 bases and J 4 bases; nucleotides not matched to a gene: 2. The CDR3 has 14 residues. The germline gives CDR1 SGHDN, CDR2 FVKESK.

With regard to this clone: Different DNA sequences within this sample yield the same CDR3. The chain employs TRBV6-5 and TRBJ1-1; no reliable D call. Germline V lookup: CDR1 MNHEY, CDR2 SVGAGI. The V end lost 7 bases, the J end lost 3 bases, and 12 bases lay between the germline ends. The CDR3 is 13 residues long. The DNA of the CDR3 is TGTGCCAGCACCCGAGTGAGGGACACTGAAGCTTTCTTT. Translating gives CASTRVRDTEAFF.

The V call is TRBV6-2 or TRBV6-3, the J call TRBJ2-3; 8 nucleotides line up with TRBD2. The length of the CDR3 is 16 residues. Trimming at V came to 6 bases and at J to 1 base, leaving 9 bases not matched to a gene. The germline V gene has CDR1 MNHEY and CDR2 SVGEGT. CDR3 region: CASSRLARRGTDTQYF. The CDR3 coding sequence is TGTGCCAGCAGCCGACTAGCGAGGAGGGGCACAGATACGCAGTATTTT.

The gene calls are TRBV15 and TRBJ1-2; D remains unclear. CDR1 LNHNV and CDR2 YYDKDF come from the germline V gene (reference sequence). Trimming cost V 3 bases and J 6 bases, with 11 bases left between them. The CDR3 covers 13 residues. CDR3 amino acids: CATSSSGRNGYTF. The CDR3 DNA sequence: TGTGCCACCAGCAGCTCTGGGCGAAATGGCTACACCTTC.

As regards this clone: A junction boundary mismatches the germline segment, possibly from a read error. V usage is TRBV30 and J usage is TRBJ2-1, with TRBD2 as a possible D gene (7 bases). Germline CDR1 reads GTSNPN; CDR2 reads SVGIG (reference sequence). The CDR3 sequence is 8 residues long. The CDR3: CAPREGVF. The CDR3 region has the DNA TGTGCCCCGAGGGAGGGGGTCTTC. Drawing the rest from reference TRBV30 and TRBJ2-1, the complete variable domain is SQTIHQWPATLVQPVGSPLSLECTVEGTSNPNLYWYRQAAGRGLQLLFYSVGIGQISSEVPQNLSASRPQDRQFILSSKKLLLSDSGFYLCAPREGVFGPGTRLTVL.

The chain joins TRBV2 to TRBJ1-5; 7 bases agree with TRBD1. The V segment lost 5 bases and the J segment 6 bases; nucleotides outside the gene matches: 7. The CDR3 has 14 residues. Germline CDR1 reads SNHLY; CDR2 reads FYNNEI. The CDR3 nucleotides read TGTGCCAGCAGTACACAGGGGTTGGGTCAGCCCCAGCATTTT. It specifies CASSTQGLGQPQHF.

This rearrangement joins TRBV21-1 to TRBJ2-7; the D call in the table, TRBD2, was not verified against the DNA. TRBV21-1 is a pseudogene locus. The CDR3 has 15 residues. In DNA form, the CDR3 reads TGTGCCAGCAGCAACCCCCCGACGATGGGCGGGGAGCAGTACTTC. It yields the protein CASSNPPTMGGEQYF.

The rearrangement links TRBV7-9 to TRBJ2-5; TRBD2 matches 7 bases. The ends lost 1 base at V and 5 bases at J; junction bases unmatched: 1. The germline CDR1 and CDR2 sequences are SEHNR and FQNEAQ (reference sequence). There are 13 residues in the CDR3. The CDR3 sequence: CASSLGAGETQYF. DNA for the CDR3: TGTGCCAGCAGCTTAGGAGCGGGGGAGACCCAGTACTTC.

The chain is built from TRBV3-1 (or the pseudogene TRBV3-2) and TRBJ2-1; 14 bases match TRBD2. The length of the CDR3 is 18 residues. V shed 3 bases, J shed 8 bases, and the junction held 12 bases outside the gene matches. The germline V gene has CDR1 LGHDT and CDR2 YNNKEL (reference sequence). CDR3 sequence (DNA): TGTGCCAGCAGCCAGGACCCTCGACTAGCGGGAGGGAGGCATGAGCAGTTCTTC. It specifies CASSQDPRLAGGRHEQFF.